What follows are 6 T cell receptor beta chains derived from one specimen sequenced in a study of T cell responses to AZD1222 COVID-19 vaccine. Some clones are missing from TCRdb's copy, which holds only in-frame ones; the method was immunoSEQ multiplex PCR. The sample includes just over 80,000 clones, around 90% seen only once; the top ten take 5.7%. This specimen consisted of peripheral blood, obtained on day 0 of AZD1222 vaccination. The source of these receptors is an adult in good health.

The V gene is TRBV6-5, the J gene TRBJ2-3; 7 bases are a match to TRBD2. CDR1 and CDR2 from the germline V gene are MNHEY and SVGAGI. After removal of 10 bases from V and 1 base from J, the junction contained 5 bases not matched to a gene. CDR3 size: 13 residues. The CDR3 nucleotides are TGTGCCATCCGTGGGGGGGGCACAGATACGCAGTATTTT. Translation: CAIRGGGTDTQYF.

The rearrangement links TRBV27 to TRBJ2-7; D possibly matches TRBD1 or TRBD2 (5 bases each). Germline lookup yields CDR1 MNHEY and CDR2 SMNVEV (reference sequence). This CDR3 is built from 13 residues. Trimming stripped 3 bases from V and 2 bases from J, with 8 bases between. The chain's CDR3 is CASSFQGAYEQYF. The DNA of the CDR3 is TGTGCCAGCAGTTTTCAGGGAGCCTACGAGCAGTACTTC.

This chain links TRBV18 with TRBJ1-2; 12 positions agree with TRBD1. V was clipped by 1 base and J by 6 bases; unmatched bases: 18. This CDR3 contains 20 residues. The germline gives CDR1 KGHSH, CDR2 LQKENI. The CDR3 is CASSPRGTQQGRDRGHGYTF. The CDR3 DNA reads TGTGCCAGCTCACCACGGGGGACCCAACAGGGCCGGGACAGGGGGCATGGCTACACCTTC.

This sequence joins TRBV11-3 and TRBJ2-5; no clear D. This CDR3 comprises 14 residues. Germline CDR1 SGHNT, CDR2 YENEEA. V dropped 1 base and J dropped 1 base, with 7 bases sitting between them. CDR3: CASSLARIQETQYF. In DNA, the CDR3 is TGTGCCAGCAGCTTAGCACGCATCCAAGAGACCCAGTACTTC. The complete variable domain, with remaining parts taken from reference TRBV11-3 and TRBJ2-5, reads EAGVVQSPRYKIIEKKQPVAFWCNPISGHNTLYWYLQNLGQGPELLIRYENEEAVDDSQLPKDRFSAERLKGVDSTLKIQPAELGDSAVYLCASSLARIQETQYFGPGTRLLVL.

This clone was counted between two and nine times. The chain employs TRBV29-1 and TRBJ2-7; D could derive from TRBD1 or TRBD2 (6 bases each). The CDR3 is made up of 13 amino acids. The V gene's germline CDR1 is SQVTM and CDR2 ANQGSEA. With 4 bases removed from V and 3 bases from J, the gap between germline ends came to 13 bases. The chain's CDR3 is CSVAGASRYEQYF. The CDR3 region has the DNA TGCAGCGTTGCGGGGGCCAGCCGCTACGAGCAGTACTTC.

The chain links TRBV7-3 to TRBJ1-1; 8 bases match TRBD1. The CDR3 is made up of 15 amino acids. Losses at the gene ends were 5 bases for V and 5 bases for J; bases not matched to a gene: 10. In germline, CDR1 is SGHTA, CDR2 FQGTGA. CDR3 coding DNA: TGTGCCAGCAGCAGATCAGGGGGCTTGAGGACTGAAGCTTTCTTT. This gives the protein CASSRSGGLRTEAFF. Based on the CDR3 plus reference TRBV7-3 and TRBJ1-1, the full variable domain is GAGVSQTPSNKVTEKGKYVELRCDPISGHTALYWYRQSLGQGPEFLIYFQGTGAADDSGLPNDRFFAVRPEGSVSTLKIQRTERGDSAVYLCASSRSGGLRTEAFFGQGTRLTVV.